The entry that follows covers one T cell receptor (beta chain) sequence. The assay was immunoSEQ multiplex PCR, and TCRdb's table has in-frame clones only and misses some. This sample has around 80,000 clones, with about 89% found just once. This record comes from a study of OX40 agonist ivuxolimab in advanced cancers. The CDR3 contains 13 residues. The V segment lost 7 bases and the J segment 7 bases; nucleotides outside the gene matches: 6. Per the germline V gene, CDR1 is SGHRS and CDR2 is YFSETQ. J is TRBJ2-2 and V is TRBV5-1; 8 bases align to TRBD1. The input for sequencing was CD4+ or CD8+ T cells sorted from blood, taken in a trial of the OX40 agonist ivuxolimab. This clonotype was sampled from an adult with an advanced solid tumor such as melanoma, head and neck, liver or kidney cancer. The DNA for the CDR3 is TGCGCCAGCCAGGGACAGGACGGCGGGGAGCTGTTTTTT. This translates into CASQGQDGGELFF.